This entry lists 10 T cell receptor beta chains sequenced from one sample in a study of blood T cells in healthy people across ages. The authors ran a second PCR of about 7 to 11 cycles using a sample-barcoded 5' primer and a J-beta primer mix. MiXCR was run by TCRdb on the 5' RACE reads, yielding one entry per CDR3 protein. The repertoire holds hundreds of thousands of distinct CDR3 sequences, with 52% as singletons. The sequenced sample consisted of blood. The receptor source for this set is a woman aged 80 or older in good health.

This clonotype appeared many times. J is TRBJ2-3 and V is TRBV5-1, with TRBD2 as a possible D gene (8 bases). The V gene lost 4 bases and the J gene lost 5 bases, with 20 bases spanning the gap. This CDR3 contains 16 residues. The germline CDR1 and CDR2 sequences are SGHRS and YFSETQ. CDR3 coding DNA: TGCGCCAGCAGCATCGGGACAGCGGGAGCGGGAGATACGCAGTATTTT. Encoded protein: CASSIGTAGAGDTQYF.

A remark on this clonotype: This may come from a read error, since a much larger clone is one base off. This chain connects TRBV7-6 to TRBJ2-7; 7 nucleotides agree with TRBD2. The length of the CDR3 is 11 residues. In germline, CDR1 is SGHVS, CDR2 FNYEAQ. V dropped 7 bases and J dropped 7; count of bases not matched to a gene: 4. The CDR3 sequence is CASTGRDEQYF. The CDR3 nucleotides read TGTGCCAGCACGGGGAGGGATGAGCAGTACTTC.

As regards this clonotype: The junction differs from germline at one of its ends, possibly a read error. The J gene is TRBJ2-3, the V gene TRBV12-3 or TRBV12-4; 7 bases fit TRBD2. There are 14 residues in the CDR3. The CDR3 sequence is CASNLAGSTDTQYF. The CDR3 DNA reads as TGTGCCAGCAATTTAGCGGGTAGCACAGATACGCAGTATTTT.

This sequence joins TRBV20-1 and TRBJ1-1; D gene unclear. The CDR3 consists of 12 residues. V lost 5 bases and J lost 1, with 8 bases in between. From germline, CDR1 is DFQATT and CDR2 SNEGSKA (reference sequence). The CDR3: CSAPSRNTEAFF. The CDR3 region has the DNA TGCAGTGCTCCGAGCAGGAACACTGAAGCTTTCTTT.

Ten or more counts support this clonotype. V is TRBV12-3 or TRBV12-4 and J is TRBJ2-1, with 14 nucleotides matching TRBD2. This CDR3 region has 17 residues. The ends lost 3 bases at V and 7 bases at J; junction bases unmatched: 8. CDR3 nucleotide sequence: TGTGCCAGCAGTTTTTTTGGGACTAGCGGGAGAACGAATGAGCAGTTCTTC. Translation: CASSFFGTSGRTNEQFF.

V usage is TRBV20-1 and J usage is TRBJ2-4, with D unresolved. CDR1 is DFQATT and CDR2 is SNEGSKA in the germline V gene (reference sequence). CDR3 size: 15 residues. The V gene lost 3 bases and the J gene lost 0 bases, with 12 bases spanning the gap. The CDR3 coding sequence is TGCAGTGCTAGCTCTGGTGAACTAGCCAAAAACATTCAGTACTTC. Amino acids: CSASSGELAKNIQYF.

As concerns this clonotype: Being one base from a much bigger clone, this may be a read error. This sequence joins TRBV20-1 and TRBJ1-4; no definite D call. The germline gives CDR1 DFQATT, CDR2 SNEGSKA (reference sequence). The CDR3 spans 15 residues. The V end lost 4 bases, the J end lost 0 bases, and 12 bases lay between the germline ends. CDR3 bases: TGCAGTGCTACCCCTGGGAGAACAACTAATGAAAAACTGTTTTTT. It translates to CSATPGRTTNEKLFF.

The table lists this clonotype with many counts. This chain uses TRBV5-1 with TRBJ2-3; maybe TRBD2 (5 bases). CDR1 is SGHRS, CDR2 YFSETQ, per germline. The CDR3 extends over 14 amino acids. V lost 3 bases, J lost 6 bases, and 14 bases lay in between. CDR3 in amino acids: CASSSRTQADTQYF. The DNA for the CDR3 is TGCGCCAGCAGCTCCCGGACTCAGGCGGATACGCAGTATTTT.

The rearrangement links TRBV7-9 to TRBJ2-3; D gene unclear. This CDR3 is 14 amino acids long. Germline V lookup: CDR1 SEHNR, CDR2 FQNEAQ (reference sequence). The V and J ends lost 0 bases and 5 bases respectively, with 9 bases between them. CDR3 sequence reads: CASSLASSGDTQYF. Written as DNA, the CDR3 is TGTGCCAGCAGCTTAGCGTCCTCAGGAGATACGCAGTATTTT.

The chain combines TRBV6-6 with TRBJ2-2; D call uncertain. Per germline, CDR1 MNHNY and CDR2 SVGAGI (reference sequence). This CDR3 has 14 residues. The V gene lost 4 bases and the J gene lost 5 bases, with 11 bases spanning the gap. For the CDR3, the DNA is TGTGCCAGCAGTTTGGTTTCCGTGACCGGGGAGCTGTTTTTT. It yields the protein CASSLVSVTGELFF.